In its sample, the clone carrying this T cell receptor beta chain was seen a few times. The CDR3 is 14 amino acids. Germline lookup yields CDR1 MNHEY and CDR2 SVGEGT. Trimming removed 0 bases at V and 8 bases at J, with 11 bases between. This entry belongs to a study of spatial heterogeneity in lung cancer. Whole-study context: Patients with untreated early-stage non-small cell lung cancer, numbering more than 55, were the donors.

From the 5' RACE reads, TCRdb called clonotypes with MiXCR, one entry per CDR3 protein. The sample records over 85,000 distinct CDR3 sequences, less than 20% being singletons. The time point denotes: blood at routine non-recurrence follow-up after resection. The sequence derives from a male donor with early-stage non-small cell lung cancer. Specimen: PBMCs, collected at follow-up. The rearrangement links TRBV6-2 or TRBV6-3 to TRBJ2-1; D is unresolved. CDR3 DNA sequence: TGTGCCAGCAGTTACTCCTCTAGAACTCATGAGCAGTTCTTC. It encodes CASSYSSRTHEQFF.